The entry below gives a single T cell receptor (beta chain) sequence along with its context. The antigen is not known. V was pared by 4 bases and J by 4 bases, with 10 bases between. The CDR3 loop spans 13 amino acids. Germline-derived CDR1 and CDR2 are SEHNR and FQNEAQ (reference sequence). This sample was included in a study of cytomegalovirus exposure and HLA in healthy donors. Findings and limits, study-wide: A later analysis, which compared TCR beta chains of equal frequency, found the HLA-associated ones more clonally expanded.

PCR was performed using 60 Vbeta and 13 Jbeta primers. Measured with immunoSEQ multiplex PCR; TCRdb has only the in-frame clones, and not every one. The table shows some 120,000 clones, with about four fifths occurring only once. This receptor was obtained from a woman aged 25 to 45 in good health and CMV-seronegative. Sequenced material: PBMCs. The chain joins TRBV7-9 to TRBJ2-5; D remains ambiguous. The CDR3 DNA reads TGTGCCAGCAGCTCGATTGTGAGAGAGACCCAGTACTTC. Residues: CASSSIVRETQYF.